This T cell receptor beta chain was sequenced during a study of blood T cells in healthy people across ages. The authors ran a second PCR of about 6 to 11 cycles using a sample-barcoded 5' primer and a J-beta primer mix. TCRdb re-analysed the 5' RACE reads in MiXCR, keeping a single row per CDR3 protein. The sample lists 750,000 or so distinct CDR3 sequences; approximately 25% were seen once. The same data also contributed to another study, on T cells of mothers and their children.

Material for sequencing was blood. This receptor was identified in a boy between 10 and 17 years old in good health.

The CDR3 coding sequence is TGCAGCGTCTCGTGGGAAGAGCAGTTCTTC. This translates into CSVSWEEQFF. This chain uses TRBV29-1 with TRBJ2-1; no firm D call. Germline V gene data show CDR1 as SQVTM and CDR2 as ANQGSEA. Between the trimmed V and J ends, which lost 6 bases and 10 bases, there was a span of 10 bases. The CDR3 extends over 10 amino acids.